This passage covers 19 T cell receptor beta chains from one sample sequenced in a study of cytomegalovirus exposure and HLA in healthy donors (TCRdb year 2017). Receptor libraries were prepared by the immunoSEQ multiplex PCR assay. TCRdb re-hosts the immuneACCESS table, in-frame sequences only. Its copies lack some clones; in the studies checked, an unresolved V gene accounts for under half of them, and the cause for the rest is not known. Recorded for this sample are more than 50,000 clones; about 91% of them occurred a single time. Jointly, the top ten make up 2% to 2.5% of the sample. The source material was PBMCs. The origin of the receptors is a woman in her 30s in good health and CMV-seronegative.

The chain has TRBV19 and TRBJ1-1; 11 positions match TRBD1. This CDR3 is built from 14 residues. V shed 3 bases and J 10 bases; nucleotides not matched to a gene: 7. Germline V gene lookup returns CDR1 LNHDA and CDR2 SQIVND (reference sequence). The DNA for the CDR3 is TGTGCCAGTAGTATGGACAGGGGGCCCCTGAGAGCTTTCTTT. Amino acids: CASSMDRGPLRAFF.

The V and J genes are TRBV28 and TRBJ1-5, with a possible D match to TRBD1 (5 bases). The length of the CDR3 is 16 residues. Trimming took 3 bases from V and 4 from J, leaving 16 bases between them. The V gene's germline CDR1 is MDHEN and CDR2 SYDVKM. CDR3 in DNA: TGTGCCAGCAGTTTCGGACTGCGGGGGGTGAATCAGCCCCAGCATTTT. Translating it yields CASSFGLRGVNQPQHF.

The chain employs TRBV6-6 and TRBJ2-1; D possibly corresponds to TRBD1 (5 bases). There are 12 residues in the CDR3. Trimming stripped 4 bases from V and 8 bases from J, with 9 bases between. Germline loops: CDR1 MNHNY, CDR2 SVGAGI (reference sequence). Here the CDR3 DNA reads TGTGCCAGCAGTTCCCAGGGTTATGAGCAGTTCTTC. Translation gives CASSSQGYEQFF.

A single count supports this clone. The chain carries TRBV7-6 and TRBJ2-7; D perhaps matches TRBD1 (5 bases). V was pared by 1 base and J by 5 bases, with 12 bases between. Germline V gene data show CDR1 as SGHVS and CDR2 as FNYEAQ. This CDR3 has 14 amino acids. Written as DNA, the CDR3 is TGTGCCAGCAGCTTAGTCCCCCAGGGTAACGAGCAGTACTTC. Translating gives CASSLVPQGNEQYF.

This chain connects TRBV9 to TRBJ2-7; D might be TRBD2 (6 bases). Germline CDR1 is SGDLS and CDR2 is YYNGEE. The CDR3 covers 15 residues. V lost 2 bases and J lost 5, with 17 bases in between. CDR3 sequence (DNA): TGTGCCAGCAGCGTGGAGGGTGGCGGTTTGGACGAGCAGTACTTC. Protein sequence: CASSVEGGGLDEQYF. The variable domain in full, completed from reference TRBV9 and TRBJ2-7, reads DSGVTQTPKHLITATGQRVTLRCSPRSGDLSVYWYQQSLDQGLQFLIQYYNGEERAKGNILERFSAQQFPDLHSELNLSSLELGDSALYFCASSVEGGGLDEQYFGPGTRLTVT.

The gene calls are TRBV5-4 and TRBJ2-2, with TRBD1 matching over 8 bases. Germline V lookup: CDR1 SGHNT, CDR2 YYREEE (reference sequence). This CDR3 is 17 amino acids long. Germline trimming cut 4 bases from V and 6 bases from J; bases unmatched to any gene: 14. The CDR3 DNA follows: TGTGCCAGCAGCCCCAACCCCCGTGACAGGGGCCCCGGGGAGCTGTTTTTT. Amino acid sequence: CASSPNPRDRGPGELFF.

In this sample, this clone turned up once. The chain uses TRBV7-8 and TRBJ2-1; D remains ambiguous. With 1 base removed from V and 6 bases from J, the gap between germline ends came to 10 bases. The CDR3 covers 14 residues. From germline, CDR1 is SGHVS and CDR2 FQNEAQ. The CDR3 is CASSLVGSLNEQFF. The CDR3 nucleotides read TGTGCCAGCAGCTTAGTGGGCTCCCTCAATGAGCAGTTCTTC.

The CDR3 DNA sequence: TGTGCCAGCTCACCACCGGTGGTAGCGGGGACATACAATGAGCAGTTCTTC. It codes for CASSPPVVAGTYNEQFF. The rearrangement uses TRBV18 and TRBJ2-1; 8 bases agree with TRBD2. CDR1 is KGHSH, CDR2 LQKENI, per germline. There are 17 residues in the CDR3. Germline trimming cut 0 bases from V and 4 bases from J; bases unmatched to any gene: 8.

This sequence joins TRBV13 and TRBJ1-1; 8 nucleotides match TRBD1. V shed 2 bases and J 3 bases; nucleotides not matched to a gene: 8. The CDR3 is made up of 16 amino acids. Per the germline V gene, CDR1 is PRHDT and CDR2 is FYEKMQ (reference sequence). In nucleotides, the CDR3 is TGTGCCAGCAGCTTAATGCAGGGGGCGGACTACACTGAAGCTTTCTTT. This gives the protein CASSLMQGADYTEAFF.

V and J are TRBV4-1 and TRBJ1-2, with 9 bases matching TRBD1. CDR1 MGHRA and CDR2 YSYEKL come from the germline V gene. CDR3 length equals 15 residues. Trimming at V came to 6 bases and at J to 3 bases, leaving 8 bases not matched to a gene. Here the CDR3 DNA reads TGCGCCAGCAGACGCCTGGGACAGGGCGACTATGGCTACACCTTC. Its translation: CASRRLGQGDYGYTF.

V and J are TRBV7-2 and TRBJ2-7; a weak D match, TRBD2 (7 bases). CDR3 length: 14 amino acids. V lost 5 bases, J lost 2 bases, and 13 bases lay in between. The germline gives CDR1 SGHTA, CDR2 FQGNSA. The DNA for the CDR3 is TGTGCCAGCAGCCCGAGGGGGGGGCCCTACGAGCAGTACTTC. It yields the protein CASSPRGGPYEQYF.

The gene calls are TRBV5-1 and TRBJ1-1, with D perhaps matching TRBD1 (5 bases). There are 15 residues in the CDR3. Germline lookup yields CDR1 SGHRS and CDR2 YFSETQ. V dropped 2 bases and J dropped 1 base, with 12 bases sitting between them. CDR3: CASSFQGIGNTEAFF. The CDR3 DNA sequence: TGCGCCAGCAGCTTCCAGGGTATAGGGAACACTGAAGCTTTCTTT.

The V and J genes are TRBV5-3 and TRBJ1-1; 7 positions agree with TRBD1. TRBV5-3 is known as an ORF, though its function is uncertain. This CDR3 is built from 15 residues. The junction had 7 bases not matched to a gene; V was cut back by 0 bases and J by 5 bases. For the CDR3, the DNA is TGTGCCAGAAGCTTGGCCTACCCAGGGGGAACTGAAGCTTTCTTT. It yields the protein CARSLAYPGGTEAFF.

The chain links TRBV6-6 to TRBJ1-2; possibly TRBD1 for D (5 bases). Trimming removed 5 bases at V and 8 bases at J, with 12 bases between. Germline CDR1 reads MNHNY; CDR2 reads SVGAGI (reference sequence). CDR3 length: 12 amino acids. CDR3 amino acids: CASSPDSGGYTF. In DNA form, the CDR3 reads TGTGCCAGCAGTCCTGACAGTGGGGGCTACACCTTC.

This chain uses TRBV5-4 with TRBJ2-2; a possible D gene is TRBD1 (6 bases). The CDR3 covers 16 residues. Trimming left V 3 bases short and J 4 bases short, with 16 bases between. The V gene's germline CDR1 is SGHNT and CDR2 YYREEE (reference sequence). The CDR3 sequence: CASSSGQSRGTGELFF. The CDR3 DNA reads TGTGCCAGCAGCTCCGGACAGTCTAGGGGCACCGGGGAGCTGTTTTTT. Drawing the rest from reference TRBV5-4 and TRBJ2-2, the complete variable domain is ETGVTQSPTHLIKTRGQQVTLRCSSQSGHNTVSWYQQALGQGPQFIFQYYREEENGRGNFPPRFSGLQFPNYSSELNVNALELDDSALYLCASSSGQSRGTGELFFGEGSRLTVL.

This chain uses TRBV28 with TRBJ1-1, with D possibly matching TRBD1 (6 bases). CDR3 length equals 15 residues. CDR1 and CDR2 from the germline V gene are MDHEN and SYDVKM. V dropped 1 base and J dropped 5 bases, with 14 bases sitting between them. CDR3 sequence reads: CASSLSAGAGTEAFF. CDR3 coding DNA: TGTGCCAGCAGTTTATCGGCGGGGGCAGGGACTGAAGCTTTCTTT.

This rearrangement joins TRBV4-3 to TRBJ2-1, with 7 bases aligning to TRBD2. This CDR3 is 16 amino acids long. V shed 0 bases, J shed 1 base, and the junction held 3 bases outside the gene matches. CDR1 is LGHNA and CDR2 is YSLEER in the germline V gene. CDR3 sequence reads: CASSQEGGMSYNEQFF. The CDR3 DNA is TGCGCCAGCAGCCAAGAGGGAGGGATGTCCTACAATGAGCAGTTCTTC.

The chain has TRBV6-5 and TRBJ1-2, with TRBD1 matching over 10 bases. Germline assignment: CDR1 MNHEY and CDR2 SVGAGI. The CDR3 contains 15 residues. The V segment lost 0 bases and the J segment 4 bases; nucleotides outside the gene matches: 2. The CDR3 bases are TGTGCCAGCAGTTACTCGACAGGGGGCCGCTATGGCTACACCTTC. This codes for CASSYSTGGRYGYTF.

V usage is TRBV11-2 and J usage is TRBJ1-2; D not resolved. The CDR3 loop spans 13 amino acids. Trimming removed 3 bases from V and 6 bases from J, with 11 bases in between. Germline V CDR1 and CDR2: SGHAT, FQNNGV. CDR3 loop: CASSFVGVDGYTF. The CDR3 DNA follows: TGTGCCAGCAGCTTTGTCGGGGTGGATGGCTACACCTTC.